This TCR beta chain was captured in a study of blood T cell repertoires in COVID-19. Turning to the study itself: The samples span acute and convalescent COVID-19 from the United States, Italy and Spain.

Profiled with immunoSEQ multiplex PCR; TCRdb holds only in-frame clones, not every one. The table includes about 94,000 clones, about 90% detected once. The sample holds one count of this clone. The sequence derives from a human donor with acute or convalescent COVID-19. The donor label of this sample is uncertain. Sequenced material: peripheral blood.

This CDR3 reads CASSLGDRVNEQFF. The CDR3 coding sequence is TGCGCCAGCAGCTTGGGGGACAGGGTGAATGAGCAGTTCTTC. V usage is TRBV5-1 and J usage is TRBJ2-1; 9 bases align to TRBD1. The CDR3 is 14 residues long. With 0 bases clipped from V and 7 bases from J, the junction kept 2 bases outside the gene matches. Germline V gene data show CDR1 as SGHRS and CDR2 as YFSETQ.